This TCR beta chain was profiled in a study of blood T cell repertoires in COVID-19. CDR1 and CDR2 (germline): DFQATT, SNEGSKA (reference sequence). The CDR3 is made up of 14 amino acids. V lost 3 bases, J lost 2 bases, and 11 bases lay in between. Clones were sequenced by immunoSEQ multiplex PCR, and TCRdb holds only the in-frame ones, with some missing. Here the sample spans roughly 300,000 clones, more than 80% being singletons. The sequenced sample consisted of PBMCs or T cells enriched from blood (not recorded which). This receptor was identified in a woman aged 25 to 39 who had recovered from COVID-19. The chain joins TRBV20-1 to TRBJ2-1; weak D call: TRBD2 (5 bases). The CDR3 sequence: CSASSRGAYNEQFF. CDR3 sequence (DNA): TGCAGTGCTAGTTCCCGGGGAGCCTACAATGAGCAGTTCTTC.